A single sample gave rise to the 17 T cell receptor beta chains below, sequenced in a study of CD8+CD57+ T cells in acquired aplastic anemia. Patients sequenced had flow cytometry evidence of CD8+CD57+ cell expansion. The template for TCR beta VDJ and CDR3 sequence profiling was genomic DNA. TCRdb redid the calling of the reads with MiXCR, one entry per CDR3 protein. Here the sample spans approximately 470,000 distinct CDR3 sequences, around a third being singletons. The material sequenced was sorted CD4+, CD8+, or CD8+CD57+ T cells (not recorded which) from PBMCs. Every receptor here comes from a human donor with aplastic anemia.

This clonotype turned up a few times. The gene calls are TRBV2 and TRBJ2-7; TRBD2 matches 7 bases. The germline CDR1 and CDR2 sequences are SNHLY and FYNNEI. The trim removed 6 bases at V and 9 bases at J, leaving 11 bases unmatched. This CDR3 has 13 amino acids. The CDR3 protein is CASSWDPPGGQYF. The DNA of the CDR3 is TGTGCCAGCAGCTGGGACCCTCCGGGGGGGCAGTACTTC.

This clonotype appeared a few times. This rearrangement joins TRBV5-1 to TRBJ2-7, with 12 bases fitting TRBD1. This CDR3 is built from 15 residues. The V segment lost 0 bases and the J segment 6 bases; nucleotides outside the gene matches: 4. Germline V gene sequence: CDR1 SGHRS, CDR2 YFSETQ. The CDR3 nucleotides read TGCGCCAGCAGCTTGGAGGGACAGGGGGCGCGCGAGCAGTACTTC. This encodes CASSLEGQGAREQYF.

This clonotype came up many times. This chain links TRBV7-9 with TRBJ1-6; 9 bases match TRBD1. This CDR3 spans 14 amino acids. Germline values: CDR1 SEHNR, CDR2 FQNEAQ (reference sequence). The trim removed 5 bases at V and 9 bases at J, leaving 5 bases unmatched. The CDR3 loop is CASSPGQGLSPLHF. CDR3 nucleotide sequence: TGTGCCAGCAGCCCGGGACAGGGACTTTCACCCCTCCACTTT. Full variable domain (outside the CDR3, taken from reference TRBV7-9 and TRBJ1-6): DTGVSQNPRHKITKRGQNVTFRCDPISEHNRLYWYRQTLGQGPEFLTYFQNEAQLEKSRLLSDRFSAERPKGSFSTLEIQRTEQGDSAMYLCASSPGQGLSPLHFGNGTRLTVT.

About this clonotype: A much larger clone lies one base from this, so it may be a read error. The chain combines TRBV2 with TRBJ1-5; D gene ambiguous. V lost 11 bases, J lost 3 bases, and 8 bases lay in between. The germline V gene encodes CDR1 SNHLY and CDR2 FYNNEI. The CDR3 is made up of 11 amino acids. This chain's CDR3 is CAGKTNQPQHF. CDR3 nucleotides: TGTGCCGGCAAGACCAATCAGCCCCAGCATTTT. The full variable domain, completed using reference TRBV2 and TRBJ1-5, is EPEVTQTPSHQVTQMGQEVILRCVPISNHLYFYWYRQILGQKVEFLVSFYNNEISEKSEIFDDQFSVERPDGSNFTLKIRSTKLEDSAMYFCAGKTNQPQHFGDGTRLSIL.

This clonotype was counted only a few times. The chain has TRBV6-1 and TRBJ1-2; weak D call: TRBD1 (5 bases). Germline V gives CDR1 MNHNS, CDR2 SASEGT. The CDR3 loop spans 14 amino acids. V dropped 4 bases and J dropped 1 base, with 10 bases sitting between them. The CDR3 coding sequence is TGTGCCAGCAGTGTCAGGGAAATTAACTATGGCTACACCTTC. It codes for CASSVREINYGYTF.

The rearrangement joins TRBV4-3 to TRBJ1-3, with D perhaps matching TRBD1 (5 bases). V lost 0 bases to trimming and J lost 3 bases, with 12 bases between them. The CDR3 is 16 residues long. Per the germline V gene, CDR1 is LGHNA and CDR2 is YSLEER. CDR3 sequence: CASSQDRDRIGNTIYF. CDR3 coding DNA: TGCGCCAGCAGCCAAGATCGGGACCGAATTGGAAACACCATATATTTT.

Ten or more counts support this clonotype. This chain links TRBV29-1 with TRBJ2-5; TRBD1 agrees at 8 bases. The germline V gene has CDR1 SQVTM and CDR2 ANQGSEA. This CDR3 is built from 13 residues. Trimming cost V 4 bases and J 6 bases; bases outside gene matches: 7. This CDR3 reads CSVAFRGRQTQYF. CDR3 nucleotides: TGCAGCGTTGCATTCAGGGGGCGACAGACCCAGTACTTC.

The rearrangement uses TRBV20-1 and TRBJ1-1; the D is unclear. V was shortened by 1 base and J by 3 bases, with 6 bases between the two germline ends. Germline assignment: CDR1 DFQATT and CDR2 SNEGSKA (reference sequence). The CDR3 runs to 12 residues. The CDR3 loop is CSARVEDTEAFF. CDR3 DNA: TGCAGTGCTAGAGTGGAGGACACTGAAGCTTTCTTT.

This rearrangement joins TRBV6-1 to TRBJ1-1; 8 bases align to TRBD1. CDR3 length: 13 residues. The germline gives CDR1 MNHNS, CDR2 SASEGT. V was clipped by 1 base and J by 13 bases; unmatched bases: 8. CDR3 amino acids: CASSEDGQQGVFF. The CDR3 DNA reads as TGTGCCAGCAGTGAAGACGGGCAACAGGGGGTTTTCTTT.

This clonotype came up a few times. J is TRBJ2-5 and V is TRBV16, with TRBD1 identical over 9 bases. J gave up 2 bases and V 5 bases, and 9 bases lay outside the gene matches. The germline V gene has CDR1 KGHSY and CDR2 FQNENV. This CDR3 contains 16 residues. The CDR3 DNA sequence: TGTGCCAGCAGCGAAACTGGGACAGGGAGGCAAGAGACCCAGTACTTC. Translation: CASSETGTGRQETQYF.

This clonotype was observed at least ten times. J is TRBJ1-2 and V is TRBV7-2; no clear D. Trimming shortened V by 5 bases and J by 5 bases, and 15 bases separated the two germline ends. Germline values: CDR1 SGHTA, CDR2 FQGNSA. The CDR3 contains 14 residues. CDR3 residues: CASSPTPTGYGYTF. The CDR3 DNA reads as TGTGCCAGCAGCCCCACACCTACTGGTTATGGCTACACCTTC.

V is TRBV10-3 and J is TRBJ1-1; D gene uncertain. The CDR3 consists of 12 residues. Germline-derived CDR1 and CDR2 are ENHRY and SYGVKD. V lost 10 bases and J lost 5, with 14 bases in between. CDR3 DNA: TGTGCCACGAATAGGGCGGGTACTGAAGCTTTCTTT. Encoded protein: CATNRAGTEAFF.

This clonotype showed up just a few times. The genes are TRBV19 and TRBJ2-4; 7 nucleotides line up with TRBD2. V shed 3 bases, J shed 0 bases, and the junction held 8 bases outside the gene matches. The CDR3 extends over 17 amino acids. Germline CDR1 and CDR2: LNHDA and SQIVND (reference sequence). This CDR3 is CASSMAPGRGAKNIQYF. CDR3 coding DNA: TGTGCCAGTAGTATGGCTCCGGGGAGGGGAGCCAAAAACATTCAGTACTTC. The whole variable domain, remainder taken from reference TRBV19 and TRBJ2-4, is DGGITQSPKYLFRKEGQNVTLSCEQNLNHDAMYWYRQDPGQGLRLIYYSQIVNDFQKGDIAEGYSVSREKKESFPLTVTSAQKNPTAFYLCASSMAPGRGAKNIQYFGAGTRLSVL.

A few counts support this clonotype. This sequence may be a read error, since a much larger clone differs from it by one base. The chain employs TRBV19 and TRBJ1-6; D unclear. CDR3 length: 15 residues. Germline CDR1 and CDR2: LNHDA and SQIVND (reference sequence). The CDR3 sequence: CANSIKRRAPSPLHF. Here the CDR3 DNA reads TGTGCCAATAGTATTAAACGGAGGGCGCCTTCACCCCTCCACTTT.

This clonotype was seen a single time. The J gene is TRBJ2-7, the V gene TRBV19; possible D gene TRBD2, 6 bases. Trimming took 11 bases from V and 0 from J, leaving 8 bases between them. CDR1 and CDR2 from the germline V gene are LNHDA and SQIVND (reference sequence). The CDR3 consists of 11 residues. The DNA for the CDR3 is TGTGCCCGGGACTTCTCCTACGAGCAGTACTTC. Translation gives CARDFSYEQYF.

This clonotype was found many times. The V gene is TRBV19, the J gene TRBJ2-7, with a weak D call TRBD2 (7 bases). V shed 5 bases and J shed 6 bases, with 11 bases lying between them. Germline values: CDR1 LNHDA, CDR2 SQIVND (reference sequence). The CDR3 runs to 12 residues. CDR3 loop: CASSSGGGEQYF. CDR3 nucleotide sequence: TGTGCCAGTAGTTCGGGGGGCGGCGAGCAGTACTTC.

CDR3 residues: CASSVWTSGTYEQYF. The CDR3 DNA sequence: TGTGCCAGCAGCGTCTGGACTAGCGGGACCTACGAGCAGTACTTC. This chain links TRBV7-9 with TRBJ2-7, with TRBD2 matching over 12 bases. V dropped 5 bases and J dropped 2; count of bases not matched to a gene: 4. CDR1 and CDR2 from the germline V gene are SEHNR and FQNEAQ (reference sequence). The CDR3 totals 15 residues.